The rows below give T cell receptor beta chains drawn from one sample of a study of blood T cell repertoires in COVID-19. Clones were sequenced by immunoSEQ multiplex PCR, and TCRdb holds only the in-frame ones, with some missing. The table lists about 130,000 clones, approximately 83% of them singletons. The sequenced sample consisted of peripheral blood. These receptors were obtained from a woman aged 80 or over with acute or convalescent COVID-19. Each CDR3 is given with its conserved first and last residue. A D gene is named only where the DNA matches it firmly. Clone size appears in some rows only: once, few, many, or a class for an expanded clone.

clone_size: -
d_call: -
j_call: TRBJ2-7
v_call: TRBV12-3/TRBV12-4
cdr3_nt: TGTGCCAGCAGTGGACAATTTTCCTACGAGCAGTACTTC
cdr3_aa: CASSGQFSYEQYF

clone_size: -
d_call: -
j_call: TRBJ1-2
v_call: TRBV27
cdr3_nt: TGTGCCAGCAGTTTCCTCCCTGGAGGGACGGATGGCTACACCTTC
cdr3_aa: CASSFLPGGTDGYTF

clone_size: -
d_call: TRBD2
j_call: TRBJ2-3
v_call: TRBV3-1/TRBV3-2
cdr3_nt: TGTGCCAGCAGCCAAGCGGGGGTAGCGGGGGGTAACAGCACAGATACGCAGTATTTT
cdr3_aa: CASSQAGVAGGNSTDTQYF

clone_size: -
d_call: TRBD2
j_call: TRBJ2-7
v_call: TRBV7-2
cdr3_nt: TGTGCCAGCAGCTTGGGAGGGCTCTACGAGCAGTACTTC
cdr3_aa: CASSLGGLYEQYF

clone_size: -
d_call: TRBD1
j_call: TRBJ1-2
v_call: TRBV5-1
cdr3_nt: TGCGCCAGCAGCCCGGGACAGGGACGTGGCTACACCTTC
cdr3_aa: CASSPGQGRGYTF

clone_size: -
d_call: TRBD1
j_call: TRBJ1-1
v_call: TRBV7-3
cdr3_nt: TGTGCCAGCAGCTTGGACAGGGCGAACACTGAAGCTTTCTTT
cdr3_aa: CASSLDRANTEAFF

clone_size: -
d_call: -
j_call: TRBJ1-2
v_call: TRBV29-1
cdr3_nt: TGCAGCGTTGAAGGCAGGGGCTTTCCTGGCTACACCTTC
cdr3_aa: CSVEGRGFPGYTF

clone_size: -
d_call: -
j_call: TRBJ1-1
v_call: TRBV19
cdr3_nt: TGTGCCAGTAGTATTGCGGGGGGGGCTGAAGCTTTCTTT
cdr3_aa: CASSIAGGAEAFF

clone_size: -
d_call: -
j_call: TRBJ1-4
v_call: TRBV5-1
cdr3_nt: TGCGCCAGCAGCTTGGCCCCAGTTGCAACTAATGAAAAACTGTTTTTT
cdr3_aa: CASSLAPVATNEKLFF

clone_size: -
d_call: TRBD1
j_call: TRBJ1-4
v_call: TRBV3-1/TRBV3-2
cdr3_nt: TGTGCCAGCAGTACAACAGGGGGGGGTGAAAAACTGTTTTTT
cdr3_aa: CASSTTGGGEKLFF

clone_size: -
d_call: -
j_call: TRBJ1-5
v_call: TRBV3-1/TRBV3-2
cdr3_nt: TGTGCCAGCAGCCAAGTATTCGGCTTAGGAGGAGGGCAGCCCCAGCATTTT
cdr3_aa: CASSQVFGLGGGQPQHF

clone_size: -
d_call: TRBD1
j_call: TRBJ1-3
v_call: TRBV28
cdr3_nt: TGTGCCAGCCGGGTACCTAGGGGGACAGGGCGTTACTCTGGAAACACCATATATTTT
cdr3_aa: CASRVPRGTGRYSGNTIYF

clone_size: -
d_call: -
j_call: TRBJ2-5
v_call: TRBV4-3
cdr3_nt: TGCGCCAGCAGCCAAGACTACTACGGTATGGAGACCCAGTACTTC
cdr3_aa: CASSQDYYGMETQYF

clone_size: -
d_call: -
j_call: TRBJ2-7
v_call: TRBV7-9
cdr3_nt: TGTGCCAGCAGCTTTGCGGTAATAACGGACGAGCAGTACTTC
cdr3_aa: CASSFAVITDEQYF

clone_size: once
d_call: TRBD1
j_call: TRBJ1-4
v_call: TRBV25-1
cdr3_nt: TGTGCCAGCAGTGCCTCCGGGACAGGGTCTGAAAAACTGTTTTTT
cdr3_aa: CASSASGTGSEKLFF

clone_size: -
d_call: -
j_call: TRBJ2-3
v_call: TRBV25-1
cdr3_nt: TGTGCCAGCAACGGACAGAACACAGATACGCAGTATTTT
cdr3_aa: CASNGQNTDTQYF

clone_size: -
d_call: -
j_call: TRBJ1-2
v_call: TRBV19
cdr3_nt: TGTGCCAGCTCATTGAGGGGGATGTATGGCTACACCTTC
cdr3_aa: CASSLRGMYGYTF

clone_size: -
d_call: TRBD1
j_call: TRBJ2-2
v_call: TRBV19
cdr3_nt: TGTGCCAGTAATGCAGGGGGATTCGGGGAGCTGTTTTTT
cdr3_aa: CASNAGGFGELFF

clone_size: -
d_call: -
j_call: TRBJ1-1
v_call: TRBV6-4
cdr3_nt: TGTGCCAGCAGTGAGAGCAGGGGAAGGGGTAATACTGAAGCTTTCTTT
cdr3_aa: CASSESRGRGNTEAFF

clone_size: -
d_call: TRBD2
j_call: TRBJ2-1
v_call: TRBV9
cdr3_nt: TGTGCCAGCAGCGTTGATCTAGCGGTGTCCAATGAGCAGTTCTTC
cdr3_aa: CASSVDLAVSNEQFF

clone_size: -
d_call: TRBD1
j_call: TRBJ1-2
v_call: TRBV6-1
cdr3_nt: TGTGCCAGCAGTGAAGGCCCCGGACAGGGCTATGGCTACACCTTC
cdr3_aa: CASSEGPGQGYGYTF

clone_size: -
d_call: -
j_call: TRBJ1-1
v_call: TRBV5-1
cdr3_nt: TGCGCCAGCAGCCCCGCGGTCCAAAACACTGAAGCTTTCTTT
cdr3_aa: CASSPAVQNTEAFF

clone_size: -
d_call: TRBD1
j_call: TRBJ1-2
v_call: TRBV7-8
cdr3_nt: TGTGCCAGCAGCTTAGACTTGGGACAGCTCTATGGCTACACCTTC
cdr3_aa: CASSLDLGQLYGYTF

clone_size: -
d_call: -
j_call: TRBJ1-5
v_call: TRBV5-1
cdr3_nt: TGCGCCAGCAGCTTGGGAGGTGTAGAGAGTCAGCCCCAGCATTTT
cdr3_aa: CASSLGGVESQPQHF

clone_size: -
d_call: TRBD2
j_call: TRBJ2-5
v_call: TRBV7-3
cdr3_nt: TGTGCCAGCAGCCCCCAGACTAGCGGGGGAATGGAGACCCAGTACTTC
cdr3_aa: CASSPQTSGGMETQYF

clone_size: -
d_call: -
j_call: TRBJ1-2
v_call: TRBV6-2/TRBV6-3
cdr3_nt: TGTGCCAGCAACCCCGACCTGGGGGCTGTCTACACCTTC
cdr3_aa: CASNPDLGAVYTF

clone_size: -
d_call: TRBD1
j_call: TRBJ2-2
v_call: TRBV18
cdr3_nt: TGTGCCAGCTCACCGGGGACAGGCCACACCGGGGAGCTGTTTTTT
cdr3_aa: CASSPGTGHTGELFF

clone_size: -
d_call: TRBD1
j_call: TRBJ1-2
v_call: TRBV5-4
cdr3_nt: TGTGCCAGCAGCTTGCCAGGGGGCATTACTGATGGCTACACCTTC
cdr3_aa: CASSLPGGITDGYTF

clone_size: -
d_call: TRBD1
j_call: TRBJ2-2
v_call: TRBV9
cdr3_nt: TGTGCCAGCAGCGTAACAGGGGAAAACACAGGGGAGCTGTTTTTT
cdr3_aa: CASSVTGENTGELFF

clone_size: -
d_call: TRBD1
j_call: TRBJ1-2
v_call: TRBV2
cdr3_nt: TGTGCCAGCAGGGGGACACAGGGGGGCTACACCTTC
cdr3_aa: CASRGTQGGYTF